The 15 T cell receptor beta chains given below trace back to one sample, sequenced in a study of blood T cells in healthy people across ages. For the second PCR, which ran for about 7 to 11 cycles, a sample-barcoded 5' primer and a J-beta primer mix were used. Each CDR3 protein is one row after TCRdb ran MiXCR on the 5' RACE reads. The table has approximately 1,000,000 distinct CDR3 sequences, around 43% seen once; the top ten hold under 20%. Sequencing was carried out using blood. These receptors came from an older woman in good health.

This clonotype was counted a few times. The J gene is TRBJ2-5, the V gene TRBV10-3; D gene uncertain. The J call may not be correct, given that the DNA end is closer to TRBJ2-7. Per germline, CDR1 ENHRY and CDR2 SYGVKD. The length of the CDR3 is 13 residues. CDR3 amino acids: CAISGRQVDEQYF. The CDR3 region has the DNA TGTGCCATCAGTGGGAGACAAGTTGACGAGCAGTACTTC.

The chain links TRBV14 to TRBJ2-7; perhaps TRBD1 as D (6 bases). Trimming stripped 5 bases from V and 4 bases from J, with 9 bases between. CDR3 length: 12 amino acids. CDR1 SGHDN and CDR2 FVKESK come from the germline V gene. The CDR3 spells CASSWTVYEQYF. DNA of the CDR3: TGTGCCAGCAGCTGGACAGTTTACGAGCAGTACTTC.

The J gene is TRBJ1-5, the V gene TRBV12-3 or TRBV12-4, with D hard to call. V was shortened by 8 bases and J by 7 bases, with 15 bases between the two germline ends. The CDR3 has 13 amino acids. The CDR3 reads CASAVGIGQPQHF. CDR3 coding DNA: TGTGCCAGCGCTGTGGGTATTGGACAGCCCCAGCATTTT.

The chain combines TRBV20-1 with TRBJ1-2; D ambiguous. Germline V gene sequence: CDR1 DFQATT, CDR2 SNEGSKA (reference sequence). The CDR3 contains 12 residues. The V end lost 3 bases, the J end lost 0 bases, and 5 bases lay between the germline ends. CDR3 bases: TGCAGTGCTAGTTCCTCTAACTATGGCTACACCTTC. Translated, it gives CSASSSNYGYTF.

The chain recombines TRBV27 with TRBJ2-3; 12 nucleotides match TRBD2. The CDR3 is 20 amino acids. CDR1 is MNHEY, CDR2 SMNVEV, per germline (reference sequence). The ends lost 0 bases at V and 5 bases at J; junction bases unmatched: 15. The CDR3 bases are TGTGCCAGCAGTTTATCAGGGGGCACTACTAGCGGGAGGCCGAGAGATACGCAGTATTTT. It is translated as CASSLSGGTTSGRPRDTQYF.

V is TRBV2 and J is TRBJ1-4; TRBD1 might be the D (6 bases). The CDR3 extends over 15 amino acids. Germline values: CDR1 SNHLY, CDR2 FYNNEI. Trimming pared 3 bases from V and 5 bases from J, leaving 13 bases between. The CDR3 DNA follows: TGTGCCAGCAGTGACCGCGGGACATACAATGAAAAACTGTTTTTT. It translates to CASSDRGTYNEKLFF.

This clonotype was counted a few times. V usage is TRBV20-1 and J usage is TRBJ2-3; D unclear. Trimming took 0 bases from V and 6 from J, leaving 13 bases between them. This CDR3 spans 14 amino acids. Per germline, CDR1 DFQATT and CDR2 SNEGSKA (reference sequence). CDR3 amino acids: CSARDFHERDTQYF. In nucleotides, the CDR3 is TGCAGTGCTAGAGATTTCCACGAACGGGATACGCAGTATTTT.

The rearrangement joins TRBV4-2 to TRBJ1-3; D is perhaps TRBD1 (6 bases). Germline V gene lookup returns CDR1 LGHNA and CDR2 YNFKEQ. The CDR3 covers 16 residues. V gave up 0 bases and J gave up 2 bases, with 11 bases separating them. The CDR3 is CASSQEWSGAGNTIYF. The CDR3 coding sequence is TGTGCCAGCAGCCAAGAGTGGTCAGGGGCTGGAAACACCATATATTTT.

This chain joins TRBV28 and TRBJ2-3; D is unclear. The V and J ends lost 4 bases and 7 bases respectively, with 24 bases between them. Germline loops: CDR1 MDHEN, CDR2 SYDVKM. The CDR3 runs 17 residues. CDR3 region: CASSSPGAHRLTNTQYF. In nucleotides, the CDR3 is TGTGCCAGCAGTTCCCCGGGCGCGCACCGATTGACAAATACGCAGTATTTT.

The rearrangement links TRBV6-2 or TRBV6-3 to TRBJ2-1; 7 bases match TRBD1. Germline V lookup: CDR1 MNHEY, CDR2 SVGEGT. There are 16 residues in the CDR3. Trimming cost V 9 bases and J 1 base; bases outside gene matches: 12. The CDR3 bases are TGTGCCAGTGAACCCTCGAGGGGGCAATCCTACAATGAGCAGTTCTTC. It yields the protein CASEPSRGQSYNEQFF.

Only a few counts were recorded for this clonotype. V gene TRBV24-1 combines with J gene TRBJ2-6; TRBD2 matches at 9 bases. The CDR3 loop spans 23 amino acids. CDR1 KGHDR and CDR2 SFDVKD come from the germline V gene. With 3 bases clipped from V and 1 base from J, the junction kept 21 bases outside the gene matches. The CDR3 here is CATSDPWGAGDGSGRSGANVLTF. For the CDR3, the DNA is TGTGCCACCAGTGATCCTTGGGGTGCGGGGGATGGTAGCGGGAGATCTGGGGCCAACGTCCTGACTTTC.

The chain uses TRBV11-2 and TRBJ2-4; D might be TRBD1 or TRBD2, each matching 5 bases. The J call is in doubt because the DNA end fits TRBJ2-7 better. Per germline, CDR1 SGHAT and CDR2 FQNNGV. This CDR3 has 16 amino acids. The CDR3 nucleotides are TGTGCCAGCAGCTTAGTAGAGGGGTCCCCCATCTACGAGCAGTACTTC. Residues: CASSLVEGSPIYEQYF.

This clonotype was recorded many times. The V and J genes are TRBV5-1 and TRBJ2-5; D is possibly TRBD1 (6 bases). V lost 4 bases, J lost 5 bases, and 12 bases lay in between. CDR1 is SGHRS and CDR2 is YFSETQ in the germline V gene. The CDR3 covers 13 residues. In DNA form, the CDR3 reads TGCGCCAGCAGCGGAACAGGGTTGGAGACCCAGTACTTC. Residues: CASSGTGLETQYF.

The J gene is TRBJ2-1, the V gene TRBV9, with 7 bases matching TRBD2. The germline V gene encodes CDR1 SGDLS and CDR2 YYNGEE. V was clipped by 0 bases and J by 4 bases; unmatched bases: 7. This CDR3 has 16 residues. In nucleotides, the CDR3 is TGTGCCAGCAGCGTAGCGGCAGGGCGGGGGTACAATGAGCAGTTCTTC. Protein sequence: CASSVAAGRGYNEQFF.

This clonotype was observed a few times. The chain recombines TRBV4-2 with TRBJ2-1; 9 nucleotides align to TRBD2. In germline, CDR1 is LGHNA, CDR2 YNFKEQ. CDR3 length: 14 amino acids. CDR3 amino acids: CAPGTSQLRGEQFF. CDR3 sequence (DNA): TGTGCACCAGGGACTAGCCAGCTTAGGGGTGAGCAGTTCTTC.